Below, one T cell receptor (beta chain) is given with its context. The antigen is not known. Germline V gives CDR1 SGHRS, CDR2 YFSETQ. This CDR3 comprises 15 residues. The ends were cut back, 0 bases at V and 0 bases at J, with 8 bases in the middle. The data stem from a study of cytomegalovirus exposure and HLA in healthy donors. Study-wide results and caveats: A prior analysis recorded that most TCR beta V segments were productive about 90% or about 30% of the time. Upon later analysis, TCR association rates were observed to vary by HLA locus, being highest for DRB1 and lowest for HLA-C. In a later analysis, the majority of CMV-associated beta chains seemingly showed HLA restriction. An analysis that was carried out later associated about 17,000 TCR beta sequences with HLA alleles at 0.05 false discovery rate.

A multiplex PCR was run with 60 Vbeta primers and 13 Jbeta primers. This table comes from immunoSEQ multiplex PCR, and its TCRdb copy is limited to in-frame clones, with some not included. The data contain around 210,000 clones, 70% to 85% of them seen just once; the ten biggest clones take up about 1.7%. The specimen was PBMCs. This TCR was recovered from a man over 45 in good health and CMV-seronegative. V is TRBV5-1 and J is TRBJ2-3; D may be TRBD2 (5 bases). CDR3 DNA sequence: TGCGCCAGCAGCTTGGACGGGAAAAGCACAGATACGCAGTATTTT. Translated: CASSLDGKSTDTQYF.